The 8 T cell receptor beta chains given below trace back to one sample, sequenced in a study of cytomegalovirus exposure and HLA in healthy donors. Some clones are missing from TCRdb's copy, which holds only in-frame ones; the method was immunoSEQ multiplex PCR. Of 150,000 to 200,000 clones in the sample, 80% to 90% were seen once. The material sequenced was PBMCs. These receptors were collected from a woman under 30 in good health and CMV-seronegative.

This chain connects TRBV2 to TRBJ2-5; weak D call: TRBD1 (6 bases). This CDR3 region has 15 residues. Germline lookup yields CDR1 SNHLY and CDR2 FYNNEI. V was trimmed by 2 bases and J by 7 bases, leaving 17 bases between them. Written as DNA, the CDR3 is TGTGCCAGCAGTGAACCTAAAACAGGGCCTGGGACCCAGTACTTC. This encodes CASSEPKTGPGTQYF.

The chain is built from TRBV6-4 and TRBJ2-6; D may be TRBD2 (6 bases). V shed 0 bases and J shed 0 bases, with 6 bases lying between them. The germline V gene has CDR1 MRHNA and CDR2 SNTAGT. The CDR3 has 16 residues. The CDR3 reads CASSDSSGSGANVLTF. As DNA, the CDR3 is TGTGCCAGCAGTGACTCTAGCGGCTCTGGGGCCAACGTCCTGACTTTC.

The chain links TRBV2 to TRBJ1-2; D remains ambiguous. The V gene's germline CDR1 is SNHLY and CDR2 FYNNEI. The CDR3 spans 16 residues. CDR3 coding DNA: TGTGCTACGACTAACTCTATGGACCGAAATAACTATGGCTACACCTTC. Translating it yields CATTNSMDRNNYGYTF.

The chain is built from TRBV5-5 and TRBJ1-1, with unresolved D. V was trimmed by 6 bases and J by 4 bases, leaving 13 bases between them. The CDR3 loop spans 13 amino acids. The germline V gene has CDR1 SGHKS and CDR2 YYEKEE (reference sequence). The CDR3 spells CASTREATTEAFF. The CDR3 DNA sequence: TGTGCCAGCACCCGAGAGGCAACCACTGAAGCTTTCTTT.

In DNA form, the CDR3 reads TGTGCCAGAACAGGGGGCGCCGGCCAGGATGGCTACACCTTC. It encodes CARTGGAGQDGYTF. This rearrangement joins TRBV2 to TRBJ1-2, with 9 bases matching TRBD1. The germline CDR1 and CDR2 sequences are SNHLY and FYNNEI. Germline trimming cut 9 bases from V and 6 bases from J; bases unmatched to any gene: 11. CDR3 length: 14 residues.

The CDR3 sequence: CASSVDLSSNQPQHF. CDR3 DNA sequence: TGTGCCAGCAGCGTAGATCTCTCTAGCAATCAGCCCCAGCATTTT. The chain combines TRBV9 with TRBJ1-5; no clear D gene. From germline, CDR1 is SGDLS and CDR2 YYNGEE. The CDR3 has 15 residues. Trimming shortened V by 0 bases and J by 0 bases, and 7 bases separated the two germline ends.

The chain links TRBV18 to TRBJ1-1; D gene uncertain. V dropped 0 bases and J dropped 1 base, with 3 bases sitting between them. This CDR3 comprises 13 residues. Per the germline V gene, CDR1 is KGHSH and CDR2 is LQKENI. The CDR3 region is CASSPPRNTEAFF. The CDR3 region has the DNA TGTGCCAGCTCACCACCCAGGAACACTGAAGCTTTCTTT.

CDR3 sequence: CASSPPGGGETEAFF. DNA of the CDR3: TGTGCCAGCAGTCCCCCGGGAGGGGGAGAGACTGAAGCTTTCTTT. The chain couples TRBV6-1 to TRBJ1-1, with D possibly being TRBD1 (6 bases). CDR3 length: 15 residues. Trimming stripped 5 bases from V and 5 bases from J, with 18 bases between. Per germline, CDR1 MNHNS and CDR2 SASEGT.